The 26 T cell receptor beta chains below come from one sample, sequenced in a study of regulatory T cells in long-lasting Graves disease. Time point meaning: persistent/refractory GD, antithyroid drugs over 5 years with positive TRAb. Scientists built the TCR library using RNA that was extracted from PBMCs. Researchers made TCR beta libraries by using iRepertoire HTBI primers and running Arm-PCR on CDR3 regions. From the multiplex PCR reads, TCRdb called clonotypes with MiXCR, one entry per CDR3 protein. This table has 310,000 or so distinct CDR3 sequences, 20% to 25% appearing once. Here the sequenced sample was peripheral blood mononuclear cells (PBMCs), taken when the disease was refractory, from a patient treated with antithyroid drugs. These receptor sequences come from a female donor with Graves disease.

This clonotype was found many times. The V and J genes are TRBV20-1 and TRBJ2-7; TRBD1 matches at 9 bases. Trimming cost V 5 bases and J 3 bases; bases outside gene matches: 5. The V gene's germline CDR1 is DFQATT and CDR2 SNEGSKA (reference sequence). The CDR3 totals 13 residues. The chain's CDR3 is CSAVRDRVYEQYF. The DNA for the CDR3 is TGCAGTGCTGTCCGGGACAGGGTCTACGAGCAGTACTTC.

The chain recombines TRBV20-1 with TRBJ1-1; D is unclear. CDR1 is DFQATT and CDR2 is SNEGSKA in the germline V gene (reference sequence). This CDR3 is built from 13 residues. V was cut by 3 bases and J by 6 bases, with 14 bases left in between. The CDR3 sequence is CSASPAGYPEAFF. The DNA for the CDR3 is TGCAGTGCTAGCCCAGCGGGTTACCCTGAAGCTTTCTTT.

The chain combines TRBV7-9 with TRBJ1-1; a weak D match, TRBD1 (5 bases). Germline CDR1 is SEHNR and CDR2 is FQNEAQ (reference sequence). V dropped 5 bases and J dropped 5 bases, with 18 bases sitting between them. CDR3 length equals 15 residues. The CDR3 loop is CASSRIGGGLTEAFF. The CDR3 DNA reads TGTGCCAGCAGCCGTATCGGGGGGGGGTTGACTGAAGCTTTCTTT.

This clonotype has only a few counts. The chain links TRBV27 to TRBJ2-2; D might be TRBD1 or TRBD2, each matching 6 bases. Germline assignment: CDR1 MNHEY and CDR2 SMNVEV (reference sequence). V shed 7 bases and J shed 1 base, with 19 bases lying between them. This CDR3 comprises 17 residues. CDR3 DNA sequence: TGTGCCAGCATCTTTGGGAAGGGGGGCTTGAACACCGGGGAGCTGTTTTTT. Amino acids: CASIFGKGGLNTGELFF.

The chain links TRBV30 to TRBJ2-5; D remains ambiguous. Looked up from germline, CDR1 is GTSNPN and CDR2 is SVGIG (reference sequence). The length of the CDR3 is 15 residues. The germline V and J ends were trimmed by 1 base and 2 bases, with 14 bases remaining between them. CDR3 residues: CAWSATYDNQETQYF. Written as DNA, the CDR3 is TGTGCCTGGAGTGCTACGTACGATAATCAAGAGACCCAGTACTTC.

The chain uses TRBV20-1 and TRBJ1-5; a weak D match, TRBD1 (6 bases). The CDR3 covers 15 residues. From germline, CDR1 is DFQATT and CDR2 SNEGSKA (reference sequence). The V end lost 6 bases, the J end lost 0 bases, and 15 bases lay between the germline ends. The CDR3 bases are TGCAGTGCAGACCAGGGGACGGATAGCAATCAGCCCCAGCATTTT. It codes for CSADQGTDSNQPQHF.

This clonotype showed up many times. The chain uses TRBV7-9 and TRBJ2-5; tentatively, D is TRBD1 (6 bases). This CDR3 is 15 amino acids long. Germline V CDR1 and CDR2: SEHNR, FQNEAQ (reference sequence). Trimming removed 5 bases at V and 4 bases at J, with 17 bases between. In DNA form, the CDR3 reads TGTGCCAGCAGCGTTTACAGGGCAGGAGGAGAGACCCAGTACTTC. Translated, it gives CASSVYRAGGETQYF.

This clonotype was detected only once. The chain joins TRBV6-5 to TRBJ2-7; D ambiguous. The CDR3 is 14 amino acids. V shed 2 bases and J shed 2 bases, with 10 bases lying between them. Germline CDR1 MNHEY, CDR2 SVGAGI. The CDR3 DNA reads TGTGCCAGCAGTTACGGCAGACGTCCCTACGAGCAGTACTTC. This gives the protein CASSYGRRPYEQYF.

As for this clonotype: This clone may be a read error of a much larger clone one base away. This sequence joins TRBV9 and TRBJ2-2; D might be TRBD2 (6 bases). Germline V gene lookup returns CDR1 SGDLS and CDR2 YYNGEE. The CDR3 length is 15 residues. CDR3: CASSGITTNTGGLFF. In DNA form, the CDR3 reads TGTGCCAGCAGCGGCATTACGACGAACACCGGGGGGCTGTTTTTT.

This clonotype appeared many times. This chain connects TRBV6-5 to TRBJ1-2; D not resolved. Germline V gene data show CDR1 as MNHEY and CDR2 as SVGAGI. The V end was cut by 2 bases, the J end by 8 bases, with 18 bases between. The CDR3 spans 15 residues. The CDR3 here is CASSYEAGPSIGYTF. The DNA for the CDR3 is TGTGCCAGCAGTTACGAGGCGGGCCCCTCTATCGGCTACACCTTC.

This clonotype was seen more than once but under ten times. The gene calls are TRBV6-2 or TRBV6-3 and TRBJ1-5; D perhaps matches TRBD1 (5 bases). CDR3 length equals 15 residues. Germline CDR1 MNHEY, CDR2 SVGEGT. V was pared by 2 bases and J by 4 bases, with 12 bases between. The CDR3, as DNA: TGTGCCAGCAGTTACACTGGTGGACAAAATCAGCCCCAGCATTTT. Encoded protein: CASSYTGGQNQPQHF.

This clonotype was detected ten times or more. The chain joins TRBV7-2 to TRBJ1-1, with D hard to call. V shed 5 bases and J shed 1 base, with 11 bases lying between them. The CDR3 runs to 14 residues. Germline V gene data show CDR1 as SGHTA and CDR2 as FQGNSA. The CDR3 sequence: CASSPNPGNTEAFF. The DNA of the CDR3 is TGTGCCAGCAGCCCTAACCCCGGGAACACTGAAGCTTTCTTT.

In DNA form, the CDR3 reads TGCGCCAGCAGCCGTCGGACCGCCGGCAGTTCCTACGAGCAGTACTTC. Translated: CASSRRTAGSSYEQYF. V is TRBV5-1 and J is TRBJ2-7; D call uncertain. V lost 4 bases and J 1 base, leaving 18 bases between the germline ends. The CDR3 spans 16 residues. Germline V gene sequence: CDR1 SGHRS, CDR2 YFSETQ. The full variable domain, its missing parts supplied by reference TRBV5-1 and TRBJ2-7, is KAGVTQTPRYLIKTRGQQVTLSCSPISGHRSVSWYQQTPGQGLQFLFEYFSETQRNKGNFPGRFSGRQFSNSRSEMNVSTLELGDSALYLCASSRRTAGSSYEQYFGPGTRLTVT.

In this sample, this clonotype turned up many times. The rearrangement links TRBV11-2 to TRBJ2-5; no reliable D call. Germline lookup yields CDR1 SGHAT and CDR2 FQNNGV. The CDR3 contains 13 residues. The V and J ends lost 1 base and 2 bases respectively, with 5 bases between them. CDR3 DNA sequence: TGTGCCAGCAGCTTAGTTTCTCAAGAGACCCAGTACTTC. Its translation: CASSLVSQETQYF.

The CDR3 sequence is CASRRTLLSEDQYF. CDR3 DNA: TGTGCCAGCAGGAGGACTCTACTAAGCGAGGACCAGTACTTC. The V and J genes are TRBV6-1 and TRBJ2-5; D may be TRBD2 (5 bases). Trimming took 6 bases from V and 10 from J, leaving 21 bases between them. The CDR3 is 14 amino acids. Germline CDR1 is MNHNS and CDR2 is SASEGT.

This sequence joins TRBV3-1 and TRBJ2-1; no clear D gene. V lost 5 bases and J 5 bases, leaving 7 bases between the germline ends. The V gene's germline CDR1 is LGHDT and CDR2 YNNKEL (reference sequence). CDR3 size: 12 residues. The CDR3, as DNA: TGTGCCAGCAGCTATACAAACAATGAGCAGTTCTTC. Amino acid sequence: CASSYTNNEQFF.

This clonotype was detected only a few times. The chain uses TRBV28 and TRBJ1-4; 9 nucleotides line up with TRBD1. Germline V gene lookup returns CDR1 MDHEN and CDR2 SYDVKM. V gave up 7 bases and J gave up 8 bases; unmatched junction bases: 14. CDR3 size: 16 residues. CDR3 bases: TGTGCCAGCAATTCACGAACAGGGGGCGTTGGGGAAAAACTGTTTTTT. This codes for CASNSRTGGVGEKLFF.

The J gene is TRBJ1-4, the V gene TRBV27; D possibly corresponds to TRBD1 (6 bases). CDR1 is MNHEY, CDR2 SMNVEV, per germline (reference sequence). V was trimmed by 2 bases and J by 7 bases, leaving 14 bases between them. CDR3 length: 15 amino acids. The DNA of the CDR3 is TGTGCCAGCAGTTTAAGGGGGACGGGCGGTGAAAAACTGTTTTTT. As protein: CASSLRGTGGEKLFF.

The sample holds a few counts of this clonotype. The chain has TRBV30 and TRBJ2-7; maybe TRBD2 (5 bases). CDR3 length equals 13 residues. Germline CDR1 and CDR2: GTSNPN and SVGIG (reference sequence). V lost 5 bases and J lost 0, with 11 bases in between. The chain's CDR3 is CAWGPGSSYEQYF. CDR3 sequence (DNA): TGTGCCTGGGGACCGGGGAGCTCCTACGAGCAGTACTTC.

The V call is TRBV4-3, the J call TRBJ2-2, with TRBD2 matching 8 bases. Germline lookup yields CDR1 LGHNA and CDR2 YSLEER. The CDR3 runs to 16 residues. Trimming took 0 bases from V and 8 from J; bases not matched to a gene: 8. The CDR3 protein is CASSQESGGPRGELFF. The CDR3 DNA reads TGCGCCAGCAGCCAAGAATCGGGAGGGCCGCGGGGGGAGCTGTTTTTT.

The genes are TRBV5-1 and TRBJ1-5, with 8 positions matching TRBD1. This CDR3 comprises 13 residues. V dropped 7 bases and J dropped 4; count of bases not matched to a gene: 4. Germline CDR1 reads SGHRS; CDR2 reads YFSETQ. CDR3 region: CASSTGDNQPQHF. The CDR3 bases are TGCGCCAGCTCGACAGGGGATAATCAGCCCCAGCATTTT.

This clonotype appeared a few times. The V gene is TRBV27, the J gene TRBJ1-1; TRBD1 is a possible D gene (5 bases). The germline V and J ends were trimmed by 3 bases and 3 bases, with 8 bases remaining between them. This CDR3 contains 13 residues. Germline V gene data show CDR1 as MNHEY and CDR2 as SMNVEV (reference sequence). CDR3: CASSLLGDTEAFF. The CDR3 coding sequence is TGTGCCAGCAGTTTGTTGGGGGACACTGAAGCTTTCTTT.

This clonotype was detected many times. The CDR3 loop reads CASSPDRVGAFF. CDR3 coding DNA: TGTGCCAGCAGCCCTGACAGGGTTGGAGCTTTCTTT. V and J are TRBV7-9 and TRBJ1-1; the match to TRBD1 covers 7 bases. This CDR3 is 12 amino acids long. The trim removed 5 bases at V and 10 bases at J, leaving 7 bases unmatched. Germline V lookup: CDR1 SEHNR, CDR2 FQNEAQ (reference sequence).

The chain uses TRBV3-1 and TRBJ1-1; D gene uncertain. Between the trimmed V and J ends, which lost 5 bases and 3 bases, there was a span of 10 bases. CDR3 size: 13 residues. Per the germline V gene, CDR1 is LGHDT and CDR2 is YNNKEL (reference sequence). CDR3 nucleotide sequence: TGTGCCAGCAGCTCGGGTAGGGACACTGAAGCTTTCTTT. Translation gives CASSSGRDTEAFF.

This clonotype was recorded many times. The chain combines TRBV11-2 with TRBJ2-2, with 7 bases matching TRBD2. The CDR3 contains 18 residues. Germline trimming cut 0 bases from V and 0 bases from J; bases unmatched to any gene: 7. CDR1 SGHAT and CDR2 FQNNGV come from the germline V gene. CDR3 sequence reads: CASSLDLGLAANTGELFF. The CDR3 coding sequence is TGTGCCAGCAGCTTAGATCTCGGCCTAGCGGCGAACACCGGGGAGCTGTTTTTT.

This clonotype showed up just a few times. The chain couples TRBV6-2 or TRBV6-3 to TRBJ2-7, with D possibly being TRBD1 or TRBD2 (5 bases each). Germline CDR1 MNHEY, CDR2 SVGEGT. V was shortened by 6 bases and J by 2 bases, with 14 bases between the two germline ends. The CDR3 totals 14 residues. CDR3 in DNA: TGTGCCAGCAGCGTTGGGACGGTTCCCTACGAGCAGTACTTC. Residues: CASSVGTVPYEQYF.